The T cell receptor beta chain described here comes from a study of read filtering for tumor transcriptome and immune sequencing (dated by TCRdb to about 2020). The study in broad terms: Of the patients in the cohort, approximately 16 were male and 14 to 15 were female, and their mean age was about 70 years, with a range of about 47 to 85. By revised international staging, under 10 patients were R-ISS I, roughly 17 were R-ISS II and roughly seven were R-ISS III. After DNase treatment, whole-transcriptome libraries were prepared with the TruSeq RNA Access Library Prep Kit. Per sample, about 4.05 to 11 million TCR-region mapped reads were obtained with IR-seq, compared with only roughly 80 to 1273 with RNA-seq. Using the same bone marrow samples, the study compared TCR repertoires obtained by targeted immune repertoire sequencing with those obtained by bulk whole-transcriptome sequencing. A main aim was a read-filtering strategy for immune repertoire data, specifically whether clonotypes supported by a single read should be removed. The study at large found these results: The correlation between IR-seq and RNA-seq shared clonotype proportions rose when single-read clonotypes were removed. The sorted CD138-negative fraction was not purified T cells but a mixed bone marrow immune population. Single-read clonotypes made up about 81.9% of clonotypes but approximately 3.5% of total reads in IR-seq, and roughly 75% of clonotypes and roughly 45% of reads in RNA-seq. Compared with RNA-seq, IR-seq captured clonotypes at much higher depth and more reliably, and a smaller IR-seq throughput was enough to identify most shared clonotypes.

Worth noting for this clonotype: There is no known antigen for this receptor. Base-call qualities are not available, and no considerably larger clone is one nucleotide away.

The cysteine opens and the phenylalanine closes a CDR3 of 13 amino acids. Here the CDR3 DNA is all that survives: 39 bases in frame from base 1. Reading the germline V gene (reference sequence) gives CDR1 SEHNR and CDR2 FQNEAQ. Trimming costs V 10 bases and J 9 bases, and their ends lie 19 bases apart. TCR libraries were built from roughly 370 ng RNA with the Immunoverse kit, using molecular barcoded adaptors covering alpha/delta and beta/gamma chains. TCR library preparation was performed with the same RNA that was used for transcriptome sequencing. Sequencing of TCR libraries was carried out on an Illumina HiSeq 4000 with 2 x 150 cycles. As for the original processing: TCR reads were aligned to human V, D, J and C references and assembled into CDR3 clonotypes with MiXCR, including quality filtering and error correction. The tcR package in R was used for analysis of clonotype counts and gene usage diversity. Raw mapping reads were checked after the RNA-seq reads had been mapped by STAR aligner version 2.5.3a onto the human GRCh37 genome. To test how sequencing depth affects detected clonotypes, IR-seq fastq files were randomly downsampled with Seqtk 1.3. TCRdb ran its own pipeline on the public reads, namely fastp trimming at Q25 and MiXCR clone calling, and kept in-frame beta chains. Duplicate CDR3 protein sequences are folded into a single record with the most common DNA and genes. TCRdb's processing, not the authors' own work, is the source of the V and J calls. Present in this sample are tens of thousands of distinct CDR3 sequences, approximately 18% of which were seen just once. In total, the top ten clones hold approximately 15% of the sample.

Each patient had bone marrow sampled at the time of active disease. Ficoll-Hypaque density gradient centrifugation was used to isolate the bone marrow mononuclear cells. CD138-negative cells were obtained by negative selection after labeling with CD138 magnetic microbeads on a MACS separator, removing myeloma plasma cells. Flow cytometry with CD138 antibodies on an Attune NxT was used to check how pure the isolated cells were. TRIzol reagent was used to extract total RNA, which was then quantified with a NanoDrop spectrophotometer. For each patient, paired RNA-seq and IR-seq were run on the CD138-negative bone marrow sample from that patient.

The sequenced material came from a population of CD138-negative cells sorted from bone marrow. The cell subset or site label, as the study defines it: bone marrow mononuclear cells depleted of CD138+ plasma/myeloma cells by negative magnetic selection. The sequence was collected from a donor aged 40 or older with multiple myeloma. Here the chain combines TRBV7-9 and TRBJ2-1, and the D gene may be TRBD1, 8 bases matching. The DNA reads as follows: TGTGCCAACAGGGGGGGCGTTGGCAGTGAGCAGTTCTTC. Translated, this is CANRGGVGSEQFF. Joined to the reference TRBV7-9 and TRBJ2-1 proteins, this CDR3 gives the full variable domain: DTGVSQNPRHKITKRGQNVTFRCDPISEHNRLYWYRQTLGQGPEFLTYFQNEAQLEKSRLLSDRFSAERPKGSFSTLEIQRTEQGDSAMYLCANRGGVGSEQFFGPGTRLTVL.